Sequencing of this T cell receptor beta chain was carried out in a study of blood T cell repertoires in COVID-19. Study-wide context: Samples taken during acute and convalescent COVID-19 were collected in the United States, Italy and Spain. T cells, B-cell-depleted T cells, or PBMCs provided the cDNA or gDNA that served as material.

Per the original data handling: Estimated nucleated cell counts came from reference gene primer amplification. Sequencing was performed with immunoSEQ multiplex PCR; in TCRdb, only in-frame clones are kept and a portion is missing. D and trimming come from the DNA, and the V and J calls and clone size come from that table. Of more than 65,000 clones in the sample, more than 75% were seen once. The clonotype was recovered from a human donor in a cohort sampled during active COVID-19. The sample consisted of peripheral blood.

The CDR3 is CASSLVAGQNYEQYF. The CDR3, as DNA: TGCGCCAGCAGCTTGGTTGCAGGACAGAACTACGAGCAGTACTTC. This chain joins TRBV5-1 and TRBJ2-7, with a possible D match to TRBD1 (6 bases). V gave up 0 bases and J gave up 3 bases, with 13 bases separating them. The germline CDR1 and CDR2 sequences are SGHRS and YFSETQ. The CDR3 runs to 15 residues.